This TCR beta chain was identified in a study of blood T cell repertoires in COVID-19. CDR1 and CDR2 (germline): SQVTM, ANQGSEA. The CDR3 spans 15 residues. Trimming took 4 bases from V and 1 from J; bases not matched to a gene: 7. In the study's own analysis: Amplification of reference gene primers provided the estimated nucleated cell counts. Clones were sequenced by immunoSEQ multiplex PCR, and TCRdb holds only the in-frame ones, with some missing. V and J calls and clone size are given by that table; D and trimming were obtained from the DNA. The table shows approximately 360,000 clones, with under 85% occurring only once.

The receptor was derived from a woman between 50 and 59 years old who had recovered from COVID-19. Material for sequencing was PBMCs or T cells enriched from blood (not recorded which). This chain joins TRBV29-1 and TRBJ1-2; 9 bases line up with TRBD1. As DNA, the CDR3 is TGCAGCGTTGGGGGACAGGGAAATCGTAACTATGGCTACACCTTC. It codes for CSVGGQGNRNYGYTF.